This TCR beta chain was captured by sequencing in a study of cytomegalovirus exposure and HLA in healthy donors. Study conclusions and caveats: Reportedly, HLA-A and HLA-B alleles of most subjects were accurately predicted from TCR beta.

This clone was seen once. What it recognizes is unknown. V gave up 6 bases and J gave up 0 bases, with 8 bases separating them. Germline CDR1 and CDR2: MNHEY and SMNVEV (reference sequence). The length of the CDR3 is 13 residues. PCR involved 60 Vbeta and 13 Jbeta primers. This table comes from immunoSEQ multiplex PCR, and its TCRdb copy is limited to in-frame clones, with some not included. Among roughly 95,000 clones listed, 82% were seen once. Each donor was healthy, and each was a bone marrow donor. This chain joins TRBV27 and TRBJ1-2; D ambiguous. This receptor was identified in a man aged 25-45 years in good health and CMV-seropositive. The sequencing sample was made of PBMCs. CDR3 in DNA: TGTGCCAGCAGGTCCACTACTAACTATGGCTACACCTTC. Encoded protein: CASRSTTNYGYTF.